Listed below are T cell receptor beta chains from one sample, sequenced in a study of T cell responses to AZD1222 COVID-19 vaccine. TCRdb keeps only in-frame clones here, not all; method: immunoSEQ multiplex PCR. Of 170,000 or so clones in the sample, 90% are singletons; the top ten hold roughly 3.1%. The sample in question was peripheral blood, obtained on day 0 of AZD1222 vaccination. All receptors derive from an adult in good health. Each CDR3 is given with its conserved first and last residue. A D gene is named only where the DNA matches it firmly. Clone size appears in some rows only: once, few, many, or a class for an expanded clone.

>TRBV6-5|NA|TRBJ1-1|NA
TGTGCCAGCGTACAGGTGAGCACTGAAGCTTTCTTT
CASVQVSTEAFF
>TRBV7-9|TRBD1|TRBJ1-1|NA
TGTGCCAGCAGCCTGGGACAGGGGACTGAAGCTTTCTTT
CASSLGQGTEAFF
>TRBV5-4|NA|TRBJ1-1|NA
TGTGCCAGCAGCAGGACAGCCGCGAACACTGAAGCTTTCTTT
CASSRTAANTEAFF
>TRBV7-2|NA|TRBJ1-6|NA
TGTGCCAGCAGCTTAGAAAGGACAGTAAATTCACCCCTCCACTTT
CASSLERTVNSPLHF
>TRBV6-5|TRBD1|TRBJ1-2|NA
TGTGCCAGCAGGGACGGACAGGGGAGGAATGGCTACACCTTC
CASRDGQGRNGYTF
>TRBV11-3|NA|TRBJ2-1|NA
TGTGCCAGCAGCTTAGGGGCTGGGGGTGTTGATGAGCAGTTCTTC
CASSLGAGGVDEQFF
>TRBV7-2|TRBD1|TRBJ2-7|NA
TGTGCCAGCAGCCAAGGGGACAGGGCAAACGAGCAGTACTTC
CASSQGDRANEQYF
>TRBV4-3|TRBD1|TRBJ1-2|NA
TGCGCCAGCAGCCAAGATCCCGGACAGGGATTGAACTATGGCTACACCTTC
CASSQDPGQGLNYGYTF
>TRBV5-1|TRBD2|TRBJ2-1|NA
TGCGCCAGCAGCTTAATGATGGGACTAGCGAACAATGAGCAGTTCTTC
CASSLMMGLANNEQFF
>TRBV29-1|NA|TRBJ1-5|NA
TGCAGCGCGGGGGGGAGCAATCAGCCCCAGCATTTT
CSAGGSNQPQHF
>TRBV5-1|NA|TRBJ1-2|NA
TGCGCCAGCAGCTTGGAGGGGGGCGCGGATGGCTACACCTTC
CASSLEGGADGYTF
>TRBV4-2|TRBD1|TRBJ1-2|NA
TGTGCCAGCAGCTCCCGGACAGGTTCTAACTATGGCTACACCTTC
CASSSRTGSNYGYTF
>TRBV6-2/TRBV6-3|TRBD2|TRBJ2-5|NA
TGTGCCAGCAGTTCCCGACTAGCGTCTGGGGAGACCCAGTACTTC
CASSSRLASGETQYF
>TRBV15|NA|TRBJ1-2|NA
TGTGCCACCAGCAGAGTAATCGGCAGTCCTAACTATGGCTACACCTTC
CATSRVIGSPNYGYTF
>TRBV11-3|NA|TRBJ2-7|few
TGTGCCAGCAGCTTGACAGCAGAAGGGGGGAAGCAGTACTTC
CASSLTAEGGKQYF
>TRBV10-2|NA|TRBJ1-2|NA
TGCGCCAGCAGCGGGGACCCAAAGGGCTACACCTTC
CASSGDPKGYTF
>TRBV5-8|NA|TRBJ2-6|once
TGTGCCAGCAGCTGGGGTTCTGGGGCCAACGTCCTGACTTTC
CASSWGSGANVLTF
>TRBV27|NA|TRBJ1-5|NA
TGTGCCAGCACGCCGGAAGGGGAGGGTTATAGCGGCAATCAGCCCCAGCATTTT
CASTPEGEGYSGNQPQHF
>TRBV15|TRBD1|TRBJ2-7|NA
TGTGCCACCCCCCGGGGGAGCCCGAGCAGGGGGCCCTACGAGCAGTACTTC
CATPRGSPSRGPYEQYF
>TRBV5-6|NA|TRBJ1-5|NA
TGTGCCAGCAGCTTGTGGGGAGGCGTTCCCGGTGACAATCAGCCCCAGCATTTT
CASSLWGGVPGDNQPQHF
>TRBV5-4|TRBD2|TRBJ2-5|few
TGTGCCAGCTCGTTAGCGGGGCCAAAAGAGACCCAGTACTTC
CASSLAGPKETQYF
>TRBV28|TRBD1|TRBJ1-5|NA
TGTGCCAGCAGTTTAGGCGGCAGGGGGCCTGATCAGCCCCAGCATTTT
CASSLGGRGPDQPQHF
>TRBV18|TRBD1|TRBJ1-2|NA
TGTGCCAGCTCAGCGGACAGGGGGCTCGGCTACACCTTC
CASSADRGLGYTF
>TRBV7-7|TRBD2|TRBJ2-5|NA
TGTGCTAGCAGCTTAGGGAGGGTCGGGGAGACCCAGTACTTC
CASSLGRVGETQYF
>TRBV5-6|TRBD1|TRBJ2-7|NA
TGTGCCAGCAGCTTCGGGACAGTGACCTACGAGCAGTACTTC
CASSFGTVTYEQYF
>TRBV7-9|TRBD2|TRBJ2-2|NA
TGTGCCAGCAGCCCCCGGAAGGGCGGGGGGGCCGCCGGGGAGCTGTTTTTT
CASSPRKGGGAAGELFF
>TRBV5-1|TRBD1|TRBJ2-1|few
TGCGCCAGCAGCTGGACAGGGGGTGAGCAGTTCTTC
CASSWTGGEQFF
>TRBV12-3/TRBV12-4|TRBD1|TRBJ1-2|NA
TGTGCCAGCAGATACGGGACAGGGCCCTTCTACACCTTC
CASRYGTGPFYTF
>TRBV4-3|NA|TRBJ1-1|NA
TGCGCCAGCAGCCAAGATCTGAGAGTTGAAGCTTTCTTT
CASSQDLRVEAFF
>TRBV12-5|NA|TRBJ2-3|NA
TGTGCTAGTGGTATTAGCGCAACTAGCACAGATACGCAGTATTTT
CASGISATSTDTQYF
>TRBV9|NA|TRBJ1-3|NA
TGTGCCAGCAGCGTAGGTTGGGGTTTTGAGGGAAACACCATATATTTT
CASSVGWGFEGNTIYF
>TRBV9|NA|TRBJ1-4|NA
TGTGCCAGCAGCGTAGTTGGGGGGCTTAATGAAAAACTGTTTTTT
CASSVVGGLNEKLFF
>TRBV3-1/TRBV3-2|NA|TRBJ1-2|NA
TGTGCCAGCAGCCAAGAGGGCGGGGGCCGCTACACCTTC
CASSQEGGGRYTF
>TRBV7-3|NA|TRBJ2-1|NA
TGTGCCAGCAGCTTAGCCGGGGGGCCCTACAATGAGCAGTTCTTC
CASSLAGGPYNEQFF
>TRBV5-4|NA|TRBJ1-3|NA
TGTGCCAGCAGCTTGGGCCAGAGGCTCTCTGGAAACACCATATATTTT
CASSLGQRLSGNTIYF
>TRBV24-1|TRBD1|TRBJ2-3|NA
TGTGCCACCAGCACCGGGACAGACTACACAGATACGCAGTATTTT
CATSTGTDYTDTQYF
>TRBV9|NA|TRBJ1-5|NA
TGTGCCAGCAGCGTAAGAGGAGATAGCAATCAGCCCCAGCATTTT
CASSVRGDSNQPQHF
>TRBV4-1|NA|TRBJ1-6|once
TGCGCCAGCAGCCCGGGGAGTTCGAATTCACCCCTCCACTTT
CASSPGSSNSPLHF
>TRBV19|NA|TRBJ1-2|NA
TGTGCCAGTAGTATATCTAGGGGGGCAAACTATGGCTACACCTTC
CASSISRGANYGYTF
>TRBV7-8|TRBD1|TRBJ1-6|NA
TGTGCCAGCAGCTTAGTTGGGACAGGGAGGAATAATTCACCCCTCCACTTT
CASSLVGTGRNNSPLHF
>TRBV11-2|NA|TRBJ1-4|NA
TGTGCCAGCAGCCCCACTGGTCGGCTAGCTAATGAAAAACTGTTTTTT
CASSPTGRLANEKLFF
>TRBV9|NA|TRBJ2-7|NA
TGTGCCAGCAGCGCCGAGACTACTTACGAGCAGTACTTC
CASSAETTYEQYF